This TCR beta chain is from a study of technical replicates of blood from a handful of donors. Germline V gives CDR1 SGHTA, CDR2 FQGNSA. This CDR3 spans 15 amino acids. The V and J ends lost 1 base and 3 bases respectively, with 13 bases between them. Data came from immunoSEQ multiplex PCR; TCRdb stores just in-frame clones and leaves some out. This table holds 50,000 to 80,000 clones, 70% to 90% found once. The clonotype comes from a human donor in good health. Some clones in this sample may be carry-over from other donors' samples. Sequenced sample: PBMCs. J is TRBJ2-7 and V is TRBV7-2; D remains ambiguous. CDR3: CASSLDGQKNYEQYF. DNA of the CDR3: TGTGCCAGCAGCTTAGATGGCCAGAAGAACTACGAGCAGTACTTC.